A selection of T cell receptor beta chains follows, all from one sample in a study of CXCR3-negative and CXCR3-positive naive CD8 T cells. TCRdb reprocessed the 5' RACE reads and keeps a single row for each CDR3 protein, giving no DNA. Its table lists 45,000 or so distinct CDR3 sequences. The source material was naive CXCR3- CD8+ T cells from blood. Receptors were obtained from a human donor in good health. Some clones in this sample may be carry-over from other donors' samples. The CDR3 runs from the conserved cysteine through the conserved F or W. The order of the fields is clone size, V gene, J gene, CDR3 protein. Clone size is shown for a subset of rows, as once, few, many or a class of expanded clone.

>-|TRBV28|TRBJ2-1
CASSAGNEQFF
>-|TRBV5-1|TRBJ2-1
CASSGSGAYNEQFF
>-|TRBV3-1|TRBJ1-5
CASSQDHQQPQHF
>-|TRBV5-1|TRBJ2-4
CASSKYGGAKNIQYF
>-|TRBV14|TRBJ2-7
CASSHRTVKSSYEQYF
>-|TRBV15|TRBJ2-1
CATSREPSGDYNEQFF
>-|TRBV29-1|TRBJ2-1
CSVEEGQGSLNEQFF
>-|TRBV28|TRBJ2-1
CASRGPRRNEQFF
>-|TRBV15|TRBJ2-1
CATSTGDGEQFF
>-|TRBV24-1|TRBJ2-1
CATSGDRLDNEQFF
>-|TRBV12-3/TRBV12-4|TRBJ2-3
CASSARLAGFTDTQYF
>-|TRBV27|TRBJ1-1
CASSLGIGRGIEAFF
>medium-sized|TRBV10-3|TRBJ1-1
CAISESLGGSMNTEAFF
>-|TRBV6-5|TRBJ1-4
CASSSHRGANEKLFF
>-|TRBV7-9|TRBJ1-5
CASSPSQVSGSLHQPQHF